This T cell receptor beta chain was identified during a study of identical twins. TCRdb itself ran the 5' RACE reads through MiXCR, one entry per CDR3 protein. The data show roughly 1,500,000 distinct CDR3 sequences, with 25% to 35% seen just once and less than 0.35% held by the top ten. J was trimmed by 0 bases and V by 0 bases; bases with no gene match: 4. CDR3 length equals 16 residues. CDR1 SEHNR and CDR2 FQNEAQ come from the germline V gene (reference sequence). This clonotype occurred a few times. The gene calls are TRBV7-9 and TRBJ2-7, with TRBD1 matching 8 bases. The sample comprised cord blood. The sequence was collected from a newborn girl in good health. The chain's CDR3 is CASSLADRESSYEQYF. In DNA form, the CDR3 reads TGTGCCAGCAGCTTAGCGGACAGGGAGAGCTCCTACGAGCAGTACTTC.